This TCR beta chain derives from a study of sequential checkpoint blockade in melanoma. In the study overall: First-line arms were nivolumab then ipilimumab, or the reverse, randomized 1:1. After both sequences, patients received maintenance nivolumab.

The V segment lost 7 bases and the J segment 5 bases; nucleotides outside the gene matches: 22. CDR1 and CDR2 from the germline V gene are SGHVS and FNYEAQ. The CDR3 is made up of 19 amino acids. Libraries were prepared by immunoSEQ multiplex PCR; TCRdb keeps only in-frame clonotypes and omits some of them. The sample has fewer than 50,000 clones, 88% seen once. Specified treatment: randomized to nivolumab then ipilimumab (arm A) or the reverse (arm B). DNA-damaging chemotherapy had not been given to any patient beforehand. From thawed PBMCs, live CD3+CD8+ cells negative for CD19 and CD56 were sorted.

The V gene is TRBV7-6, the J gene TRBJ2-1; the match to TRBD2 covers 8 bases. The TCR originated in a human donor with melanoma. The sample in question was CD8+ T cells sorted from blood (inferred from file names), obtained from a patient given nivolumab and ipilimumab in sequence. The CDR3 protein is CASTPGWTSPRALDNEQFF. The DNA for the CDR3 is TGTGCCAGCACCCCAGGGTGGACTAGCCCACGTGCCCTAGACAATGAGCAGTTCTTC. Complete variable domain (other parts from reference TRBV7-6 and TRBJ2-1): GAGVSQSPRYKVTKRGQDVALRCDPISGHVSLYWYRQALGQGPEFLTYFNYEAQQDKSGLPNDRFSAERPEGSISTLTIQRTEQRDSAMYRCASTPGWTSPRALDNEQFFGPGTRLTVL.